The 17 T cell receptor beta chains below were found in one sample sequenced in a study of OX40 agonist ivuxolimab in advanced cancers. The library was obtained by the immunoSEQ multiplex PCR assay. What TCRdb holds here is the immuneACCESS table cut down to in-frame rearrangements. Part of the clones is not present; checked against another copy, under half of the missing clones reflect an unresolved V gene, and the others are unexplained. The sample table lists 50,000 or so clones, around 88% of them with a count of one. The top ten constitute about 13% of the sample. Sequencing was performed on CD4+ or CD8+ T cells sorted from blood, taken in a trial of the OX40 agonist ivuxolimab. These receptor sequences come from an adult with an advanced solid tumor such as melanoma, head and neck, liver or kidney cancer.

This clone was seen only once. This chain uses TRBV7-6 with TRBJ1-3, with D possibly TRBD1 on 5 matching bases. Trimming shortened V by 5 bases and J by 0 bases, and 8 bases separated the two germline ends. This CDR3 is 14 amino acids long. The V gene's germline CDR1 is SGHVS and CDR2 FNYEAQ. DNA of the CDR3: TGTGCCAGCAGCCCCCAGGGCTCTGGAAACACCATATATTTT. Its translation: CASSPQGSGNTIYF.

CDR3 DNA sequence: TGTGCCAGCAGCAACCGGGACGGAGACTACGAGCAGTACTTC. Its translation: CASSNRDGDYEQYF. The rearrangement uses TRBV9 and TRBJ2-5, with D perhaps given as TRBD1 or TRBD2 (5 bases each). The J call may be mistaken, given a closer DNA end match to TRBJ2-7. Germline assignment: CDR1 SGDLS and CDR2 YYNGEE. CDR3 size: 14 residues.

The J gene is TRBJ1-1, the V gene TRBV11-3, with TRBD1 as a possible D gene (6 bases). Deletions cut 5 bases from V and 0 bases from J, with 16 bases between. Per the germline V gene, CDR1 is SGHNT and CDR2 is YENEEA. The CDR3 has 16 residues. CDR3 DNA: TGTGCCAGCAGCCCGGGAGGAGGGGGACTGAACACTGAAGCTTTCTTT. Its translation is CASSPGGGGLNTEAFF.

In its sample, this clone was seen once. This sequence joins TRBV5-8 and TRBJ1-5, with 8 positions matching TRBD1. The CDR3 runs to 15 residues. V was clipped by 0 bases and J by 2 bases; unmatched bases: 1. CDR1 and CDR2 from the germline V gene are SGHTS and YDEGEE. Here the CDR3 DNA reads TGTGCCAGCAGCTTGGACAGGGGGGGCAATCAGCCCCAGCATTTT. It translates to CASSLDRGGNQPQHF.

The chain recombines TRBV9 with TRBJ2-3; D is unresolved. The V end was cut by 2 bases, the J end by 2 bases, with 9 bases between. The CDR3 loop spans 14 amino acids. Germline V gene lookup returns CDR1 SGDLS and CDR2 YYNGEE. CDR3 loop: CASSVGGNTDTQYF. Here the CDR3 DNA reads TGTGCCAGCAGCGTGGGCGGAAACACAGATACGCAGTATTTT.

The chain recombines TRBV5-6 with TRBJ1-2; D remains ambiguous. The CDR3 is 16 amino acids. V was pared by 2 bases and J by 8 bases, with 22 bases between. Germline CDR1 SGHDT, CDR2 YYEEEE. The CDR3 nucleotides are TGTGCCAGCAGCTTATATTTCGAACCACCCTCGCAAGGCTACACCTTC. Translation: CASSLYFEPPSQGYTF.

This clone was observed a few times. This chain's CDR3 is CASEGLRVLGANVLTF. The CDR3 nucleotides are TGTGCCTCCGAGGGTTTACGGGTTCTGGGGGCCAACGTCCTGACTTTC. This chain joins TRBV2 and TRBJ2-6, with D perhaps matching TRBD2 (5 bases). Germline-derived CDR1 and CDR2 are SNHLY and FYNNEI. The CDR3 runs 16 residues. V lost 11 bases, J lost 4 bases, and 21 bases lay in between. Using reference TRBV2 and TRBJ2-6 for the parts outside the CDR3, the full variable domain is EPEVTQTPSHQVTQMGQEVILRCVPISNHLYFYWYRQILGQKVEFLVSFYNNEISEKSEIFDDQFSVERPDGSNFTLKIRSTKLEDSAMYFCASEGLRVLGANVLTFGAGSRLTVL.

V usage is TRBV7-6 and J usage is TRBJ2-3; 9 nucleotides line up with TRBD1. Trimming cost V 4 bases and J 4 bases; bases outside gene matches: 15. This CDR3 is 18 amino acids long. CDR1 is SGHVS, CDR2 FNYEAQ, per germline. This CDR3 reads CASSSNHGTGRAPDTQYF. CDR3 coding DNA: TGTGCCAGCAGCTCGAACCACGGGACAGGGCGTGCGCCAGATACGCAGTATTTT.

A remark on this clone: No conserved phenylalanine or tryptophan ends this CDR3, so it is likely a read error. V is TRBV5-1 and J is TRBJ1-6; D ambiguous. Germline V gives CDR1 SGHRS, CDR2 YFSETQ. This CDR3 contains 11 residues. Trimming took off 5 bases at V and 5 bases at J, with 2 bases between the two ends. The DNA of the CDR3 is TGCGCCAGCAGGAATAATTCACCCCTCCACCTT. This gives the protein CASRNNSPLHL.

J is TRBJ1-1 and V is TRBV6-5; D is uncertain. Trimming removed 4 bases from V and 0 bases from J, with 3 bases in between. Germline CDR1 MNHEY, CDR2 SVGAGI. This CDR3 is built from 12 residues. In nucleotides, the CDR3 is TGTGCCAGCAGTTTCATGAACACTGAAGCTTTCTTT. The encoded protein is CASSFMNTEAFF.

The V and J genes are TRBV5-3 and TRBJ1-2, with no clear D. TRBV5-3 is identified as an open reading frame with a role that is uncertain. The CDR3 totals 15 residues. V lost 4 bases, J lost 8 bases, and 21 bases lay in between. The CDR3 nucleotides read TGTGCCAGAAGCCCTGAACCTTCGACTCCGAGAGGCTACACCTTC. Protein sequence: CARSPEPSTPRGYTF.

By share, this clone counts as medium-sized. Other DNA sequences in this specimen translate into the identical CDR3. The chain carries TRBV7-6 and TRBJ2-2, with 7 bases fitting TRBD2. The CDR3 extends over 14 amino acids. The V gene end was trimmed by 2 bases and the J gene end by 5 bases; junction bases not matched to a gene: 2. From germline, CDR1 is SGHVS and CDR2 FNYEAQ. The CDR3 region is CASSLSGGTGELFF. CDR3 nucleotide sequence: TGTGCCAGCAGCTTATCGGGGGGTACCGGGGAGCTGTTTTTT.

In DNA form, the CDR3 reads TGCGCCAGCAGCCATTCAGATACGCAGTATTTT. Protein sequence: CASSHSDTQYF. The rearrangement links TRBV4-1 to TRBJ2-3; no definite D call. The CDR3 is 11 residues long. The germline gives CDR1 MGHRA, CDR2 YSYEKL. V was cut by 3 bases and J by 4 bases, with 2 bases left in between.

The CDR3 region has the DNA TGCGCCAGCAGCCAAGGAGACAGGGATGGTAAGACCCAGTACTTC. This translates into CASSQGDRDGKTQYF. The rearrangement links TRBV4-1 to TRBJ2-5; TRBD1 matches at 7 bases. From germline, CDR1 is MGHRA and CDR2 YSYEKL. V dropped 1 base and J dropped 6; count of bases not matched to a gene: 8. The CDR3 runs 15 residues.

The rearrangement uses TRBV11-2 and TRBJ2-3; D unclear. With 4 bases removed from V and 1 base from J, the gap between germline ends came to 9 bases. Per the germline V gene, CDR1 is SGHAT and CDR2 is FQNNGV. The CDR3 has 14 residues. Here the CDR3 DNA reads TGTGCCAGCAGCTATATTGGGGGCACAGATACGCAGTATTTT. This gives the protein CASSYIGGTDTQYF.

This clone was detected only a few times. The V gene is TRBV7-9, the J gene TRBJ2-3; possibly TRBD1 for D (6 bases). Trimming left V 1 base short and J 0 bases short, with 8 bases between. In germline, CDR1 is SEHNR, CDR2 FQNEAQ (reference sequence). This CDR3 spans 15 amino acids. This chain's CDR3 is CASSLGDTSTDTQYF. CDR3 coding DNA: TGTGCCAGCAGCTTAGGGGACACAAGCACAGATACGCAGTATTTT.

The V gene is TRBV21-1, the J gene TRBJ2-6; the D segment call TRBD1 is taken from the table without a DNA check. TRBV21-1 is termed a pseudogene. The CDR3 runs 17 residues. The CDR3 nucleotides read TGTGCCAGCAGCATCCAGGGGGAGGACTCTGGGGCCAACGTCCTGACTTTC. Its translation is CASSIQGEDSGANVLTF.